This record looks at one T cell receptor beta chain sequence and its context. The sample originates from a study of Ad26.COV2.S vaccination and SARS-CoV-2 variants. Described treatment: some 20 received Ad26.COV2.S at low or high dose, single or two shots; a few received placebo; per-sample allocation not given. Material that was analyzed had been drawn on day 63 after the first vaccine or placebo injection. What was given as vaccine was an Ad26 vector encoding Wuhan-strain SARS-CoV-2 spike. Here immunoSEQ multiplex PCR was the method, and the copy in TCRdb shows in-frame clones only, minus some. The sample holds about 440,000 clones, less than 95% seen once. Looked up from germline, CDR1 is MNHNS and CDR2 is SASEGT. The length of the CDR3 is 17 residues. Trimming took 1 base from V and 0 from J, leaving 13 bases between them.

V usage is TRBV6-1 and J usage is TRBJ1-3; D possibly corresponds to TRBD1 (5 bases). Sequences were derived from peripheral blood, sampled in a trial of Ad26.COV2.S vaccine versus placebo. The sequence came from a person between 18 and 60 years old who received the Ad26.COV2.S COVID-19 vaccine or a placebo. The CDR3 coding sequence is TGTGCCAGCAGTGAAGGCTGGGACCGAACCTCTGGAAACACCATATATTTT. Translating it yields CASSEGWDRTSGNTIYF.